A single sample gave rise to the 13 T cell receptor beta chains below, sequenced in a study of blood T cell repertoires in COVID-19. The repertoire was sequenced with immunoSEQ multiplex PCR; TCRdb's copy has only in-frame clones and lacks some. In the table there are approximately 120,000 clones, approximately 85% of which are singletons. Sequenced sample: peripheral blood. Receptor source: a woman of 80 years or more with COVID-19, enrolled during active disease.

The rearrangement links TRBV27 to TRBJ1-2; D remains unclear. CDR3 length: 14 residues. Germline V gives CDR1 MNHEY, CDR2 SMNVEV (reference sequence). Trimming took 0 bases from V and 3 from J, leaving 8 bases between them. In DNA form, the CDR3 reads TGTGCCAGCAGTTTATCGAGGACTGACTATGGCTACACCTTC. Translated: CASSLSRTDYGYTF.

V is TRBV6-1 and J is TRBJ2-2; weak D call: TRBD2 (6 bases). CDR3 length: 15 amino acids. The germline V gene encodes CDR1 MNHNS and CDR2 SASEGT. The germline V and J ends were trimmed by 3 bases and 7 bases, with 15 bases remaining between them. The CDR3 region has the DNA TGTGCCAGCAGTGAGACTAGTCGGGGGATCGGGGAGCTGTTTTTT. It specifies CASSETSRGIGELFF.

The chain combines TRBV29-1 with TRBJ2-2; the D is unclear. Trimming stripped 6 bases from V and 6 bases from J, with 11 bases between. The CDR3 contains 12 residues. The germline V gene has CDR1 SQVTM and CDR2 ANQGSEA. Here the CDR3 DNA reads TGCAGCGTCAGTGACTGGTCCGGGGAGCTGTTTTTT. As protein: CSVSDWSGELFF.

This clone was observed once. V and J are TRBV15 and TRBJ2-5, with D possibly TRBD2 on 6 matching bases. Germline loops: CDR1 LNHNV, CDR2 YYDKDF (reference sequence). V was pared by 1 base and J by 2 bases, with 8 bases between. The CDR3 contains 14 residues. The CDR3 is CATSRGGTQETQYF. For the CDR3, the DNA is TGTGCCACCAGCAGAGGGGGGACTCAAGAGACCCAGTACTTC. Full variable domain (rest looked up from reference TRBV15 and TRBJ2-5): DAMVIQNPRYQVTQFGKPVTLSCSQTLNHNVMYWYQQKSSQAPKLLFHYYDKDFNNEADTPDNFQSRRPNTSFCFLDIRSPGLGDTAMYLCATSRGGTQETQYFGPGTRLLVL.

V is TRBV3-1 (or the pseudogene TRBV3-2) and J is TRBJ2-2, with a weak D call TRBD1 (6 bases). V was pared by 4 bases and J by 6 bases, with 12 bases between. The CDR3 covers 14 residues. Germline V CDR1 and CDR2: LGHDT, YNNKEL (reference sequence). The CDR3, as DNA: TGTGCCAGCAGCCGAGATCCAGGGGCCGGGGAGCTGTTTTTT. Its protein product is CASSRDPGAGELFF.

The chain couples TRBV7-9 to TRBJ2-7; 12 bases line up with TRBD2. V lost 10 bases and J lost 6; bases outside the gene matches: 10. This CDR3 is 14 amino acids long. Germline-derived CDR1 and CDR2 are SEHNR and FQNEAQ (reference sequence). Here the CDR3 DNA reads TGTGCCACTGCCGGGACTAGCGGGTCAGGCGAGCAGTACTTC. Amino acid sequence: CATAGTSGSGEQYF.

V and J are TRBV9 and TRBJ2-1, with D tentatively TRBD2 (6 bases). Trimming removed 0 bases from V and 10 bases from J, with 17 bases in between. Germline V gene sequence: CDR1 SGDLS, CDR2 YYNGEE. The CDR3 length is 15 residues. The CDR3 DNA reads TGTGCCAGCAGCGTAGGACCAATGGTAGCGGAAGAGCAGTTCTTC. Amino acid sequence: CASSVGPMVAEEQFF.

The rearrangement uses TRBV2 and TRBJ1-2; 7 bases fit TRBD1. Trimming removed 4 bases from V and 2 bases from J; junction bases left unmatched: 10. Germline V gene lookup returns CDR1 SNHLY and CDR2 FYNNEI. CDR3 length: 16 amino acids. The CDR3 loop reads CASSGLGQAQNYGYTF. For the CDR3, the DNA is TGTGCCAGCAGTGGCCTCGGACAGGCCCAGAACTATGGCTACACCTTC. Full variable domain (rest looked up from reference TRBV2 and TRBJ1-2): EPEVTQTPSHQVTQMGQEVILRCVPISNHLYFYWYRQILGQKVEFLVSFYNNEISEKSEIFDDQFSVERPDGSNFTLKIRSTKLEDSAMYFCASSGLGQAQNYGYTFGSGTRLTVV.

V and J are TRBV18 and TRBJ1-2; the match to TRBD1 covers 10 bases. V shed 2 bases, J shed 5 bases, and the junction held 11 bases outside the gene matches. The CDR3 has 17 amino acids. Germline loops: CDR1 KGHSH, CDR2 LQKENI. CDR3 in DNA: TGTGCCAGCTCACCAATGGGACAGGGGACTCCGTTTTATGGCTACACCTTC. Encoded protein: CASSPMGQGTPFYGYTF.

This clone was observed a single time. V and J are TRBV6-2 or TRBV6-3 and TRBJ2-2, with D perhaps TRBD2 (6 bases). Trimming stripped 1 base from V and 0 bases from J, with 15 bases between. This CDR3 contains 18 residues. The germline CDR1 and CDR2 sequences are MNHEY and SVGEGT. CDR3 DNA: TGTGCCAGCAGTTACTTGGGACTTAGCGGAGCGAACACCGGGGAGCTGTTTTTT. It is translated as CASSYLGLSGANTGELFF.

The CDR3 loop is CASSENAGRAFNEQFF. As DNA, the CDR3 is TGTGCCAGCAGTGAGAACGCCGGGAGGGCCTTCAATGAGCAGTTCTTC. The chain uses TRBV25-1 and TRBJ2-1, with TRBD2 matching over 8 bases. Looked up from germline, CDR1 is MGHDK and CDR2 is SYGVNS. The CDR3 is 16 amino acids. V was clipped by 3 bases and J by 6 bases; unmatched bases: 10.

Comment on this clone: Distinct nucleotide sequences in the sample also encode this CDR3. This chain joins TRBV5-1 and TRBJ1-4; D may be TRBD1 (5 bases). The CDR3 loop spans 15 amino acids. Per the germline V gene, CDR1 is SGHRS and CDR2 is YFSETQ. The V end was cut by 2 bases, the J end by 0 bases, with 8 bases between. In DNA form, the CDR3 reads TGCGCCAGCAGCTTACAGGCCGCAACTAATGAAAAACTGTTTTTT. Amino acids: CASSLQAATNEKLFF. Based on the CDR3 plus reference TRBV5-1 and TRBJ1-4, the full variable domain is KAGVTQTPRYLIKTRGQQVTLSCSPISGHRSVSWYQQTPGQGLQFLFEYFSETQRNKGNFPGRFSGRQFSNSRSEMNVSTLELGDSALYLCASSLQAATNEKLFFGSGTQLSVL.

This chain links TRBV19 with TRBJ2-1, with 7 nucleotides matching TRBD2. V lost 5 bases, J lost 2 bases, and 3 bases stayed unmatched. The CDR3 covers 14 residues. Germline V gene data show CDR1 as LNHDA and CDR2 as SQIVND (reference sequence). The CDR3, as DNA: TGTGCCAGTAGTGTAGCGGGTACCTACAATGAGCAGTTCTTC. This sequence encodes CASSVAGTYNEQFF.